This T cell receptor (beta chain) was sequenced in a study of human T cells and chemical hapten exposure. Study in general: The scalp of each patient received a weekly diphenylcyclopropenone dose for the full roughly 25-week study.

V was shortened by 0 bases and J by 2 bases, with 13 bases between the two germline ends. The CDR3 loop spans 16 amino acids. Germline V lookup: CDR1 SGHDT, CDR2 YYEEEE. Study observations and caveats: DPC sensitization left the count of TCRs above 1 in 1000 unchanged.

As concerns this clonotype: The target antigen is unknown.

TCRdb fed the RACE reads into MiXCR, producing one record per CDR3 protein. The top ten clones hold over 0.85% of a sample with 100,000 to 150,000 distinct CDR3 sequences, roughly 13% of them seen once. Time point in this sample: patch test 1, 2 weeks after DPC sensitization. Documented treatment: therapeutic diphenylcyclopropenone sensitization with weekly scalp DPC. Unseparated into fractions, whole blood served as the source from which total RNA was extracted. This TCR was sampled from a man in his late teens or twenties with alopecia areata. Some clones in this sample may be carry-over from other donors' samples. Sequenced here: whole blood, sampled in connection with sensitization to the hapten diphenylcyclopropenone (DPC). The chain carries TRBV5-6 and TRBJ2-3; D is uncertain. DNA of the CDR3: TGTGCCAGCAGCTTGGGTGGCCTTATGCACACAGATACGCAGTATTTT. Residues: CASSLGGLMHTDTQYF.